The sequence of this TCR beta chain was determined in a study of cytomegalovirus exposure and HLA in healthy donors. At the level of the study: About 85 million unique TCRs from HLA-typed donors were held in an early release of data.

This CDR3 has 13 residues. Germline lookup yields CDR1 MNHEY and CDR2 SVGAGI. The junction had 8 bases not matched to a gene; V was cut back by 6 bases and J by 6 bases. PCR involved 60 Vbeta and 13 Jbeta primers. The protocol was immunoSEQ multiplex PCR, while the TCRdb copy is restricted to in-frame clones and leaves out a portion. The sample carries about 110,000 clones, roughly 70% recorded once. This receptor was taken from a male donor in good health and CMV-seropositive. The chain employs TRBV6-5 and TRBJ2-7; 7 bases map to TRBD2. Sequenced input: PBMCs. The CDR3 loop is CASRGGTAGEQYF. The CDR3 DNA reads TGTGCCAGCAGGGGGGGGACCGCGGGCGAGCAGTACTTC.